This entry lists 29 T cell receptor beta chains sequenced from one sample in a study of blood T cell repertoires in COVID-19. Only in-frame clones appear in the TCRdb table, and some are missing; sequencing was by immunoSEQ multiplex PCR. The data contain some 320,000 clones, about 92% of them singletons. The specimen sequenced was PBMCs or T cells enriched from blood (not recorded which). Receptors were obtained from a man in his fifties or sixties who had recovered from COVID-19.

This chain joins TRBV7-9 and TRBJ1-3; the D gene is possibly TRBD1 (5 bases). V gave up 5 bases and J gave up 7 bases, with 12 bases separating them. CDR3 length: 13 residues. Germline-derived CDR1 and CDR2 are SEHNR and FQNEAQ (reference sequence). The CDR3 region has the DNA TGTGCCAGCAGCAAGCAGGGCCGCAACACCATATATTTT. The encoded protein is CASSKQGRNTIYF.

Worth noting for this clone: A read error may account for a junction end that differs from germline. The chain carries TRBV15 and TRBJ1-1; 10 bases map to TRBD1. This CDR3 comprises 11 residues. Germline V CDR1 and CDR2: LNHNV, YYDKDF (reference sequence). CDR3 coding DNA: TGTGCCACCAGTGGGACAGGGGCGATGGTCTTT. As protein: CATSGTGAMVF.

The J gene is TRBJ1-3, the V gene TRBV7-9, with D tentatively TRBD1 (6 bases). The CDR3 is 17 amino acids. The germline V gene encodes CDR1 SEHNR and CDR2 FQNEAQ (reference sequence). V lost 5 bases, J lost 0 bases, and 17 bases lay in between. DNA for the CDR3: TGTGCCAGCAGCACCAGAGGGACATTCGGCTCTGGAAACACCATATATTTT. This gives the protein CASSTRGTFGSGNTIYF.

This clone was recorded only once. The CDR3 DNA reads as TGTGCCAGCAACAGGGACAGGGGTCGTTCACCCCTCCACTTT. Protein product: CASNRDRGRSPLHF. The chain uses TRBV2 and TRBJ1-6; TRBD1 aligns across 10 bases. Germline-derived CDR1 and CDR2 are SNHLY and FYNNEI. CDR3 length equals 14 residues. V was clipped by 7 bases and J by 9 bases; unmatched bases: 6.

The rearrangement links TRBV29-1 to TRBJ1-6; perhaps TRBD1 as D (5 bases). Trimming stripped 6 bases from V and 7 bases from J, with 7 bases between. CDR3 size: 11 residues. Germline CDR1 SQVTM, CDR2 ANQGSEA. Written as DNA, the CDR3 is TGCAGCGTCGGGGGGAATTCACCCCTCCACTTT. Its protein product is CSVGGNSPLHF.

CDR3 nucleotides: TGTGCCAGCAGCTTAGCGCGGCCAGGGATTGGGGCTGAAGCTTTCTTT. Translation: CASSLARPGIGAEAFF. The V and J genes are TRBV7-6 and TRBJ1-1; weak D call: TRBD1 (5 bases). With 0 bases removed from V and 6 bases from J, the gap between germline ends came to 17 bases. The CDR3 is 16 residues long. Germline lookup yields CDR1 SGHVS and CDR2 FNYEAQ.

This clone was recorded only once. CDR3: CASSWTGGETQHF. CDR3 DNA: TGCGCCAGCAGCTGGACAGGGGGAGAGACCCAGCATTTT. This sequence joins TRBV5-1 and TRBJ1-5, with 10 positions matching TRBD1. This CDR3 contains 13 residues. V lost 3 bases, J lost 11 bases, and 5 bases stayed unmatched. Germline-derived CDR1 and CDR2 are SGHRS and YFSETQ.

V and J are TRBV25-1 and TRBJ1-4; 8 nucleotides match TRBD1. The germline V gene has CDR1 MGHDK and CDR2 SYGVNS. Trimming removed 3 bases from V and 3 bases from J; junction bases left unmatched: 6. The CDR3 extends over 16 amino acids. This CDR3 reads CASSEAGGSANEKLFF. DNA of the CDR3: TGTGCCAGCAGTGAGGCAGGGGGCTCCGCTAATGAAAAACTGTTTTTT.

The gene calls are TRBV12-3 or TRBV12-4 and TRBJ1-3, with D perhaps TRBD1 (5 bases). This CDR3 spans 13 amino acids. Deletions cut 9 bases from V and 4 bases from J, with 13 bases between. CDR3 nucleotide sequence: TGTGCCAGTCTGATCAGGGTAGGAAACACCATATATTTT. Protein sequence: CASLIRVGNTIYF.

The J gene is TRBJ2-1, the V gene TRBV11-2, with D maybe TRBD1 (5 bases). The germline gives CDR1 SGHAT, CDR2 FQNNGV. The CDR3 covers 16 residues. Trimming left V 1 base short and J 8 bases short, with 18 bases between. The chain's CDR3 is CASSLGRDNTYYEQFF. The CDR3 nucleotides are TGTGCCAGCAGCTTAGGCAGGGATAACACTTACTATGAGCAGTTCTTC.

This clone was recorded once. Here the CDR3 DNA reads TGCAGCGTTGAGGGCCAGGGGCAGCTGGACACCTTC. It codes for CSVEGQGQLDTF. The J gene is TRBJ1-2, the V gene TRBV29-1; a possible D gene is TRBD1 (6 bases). The germline V gene encodes CDR1 SQVTM and CDR2 ANQGSEA. The length of the CDR3 is 12 residues. Trimming removed 3 bases from V and 12 bases from J, with 17 bases in between.

The rearrangement links TRBV13 to TRBJ1-3; 8 nucleotides match TRBD1. The CDR3 runs to 14 residues. CDR1 and CDR2 (germline): PRHDT, FYEKMQ (reference sequence). After removal of 5 bases from V and 4 bases from J, the junction contained 4 bases not matched to a gene. CDR3: CASSQGAAGNTIYF. In DNA form, the CDR3 reads TGTGCCAGCAGCCAGGGGGCGGCGGGAAACACCATATATTTT.

The CDR3 protein is CASSQAIGEGQYF. In DNA form, the CDR3 reads TGTGCCAGCAGCCAAGCCATCGGGGAAGGTCAGTACTTC. This chain joins TRBV3-1 (or the pseudogene TRBV3-2) and TRBJ2-4, with D tentatively TRBD2 (5 bases). This CDR3 region has 13 residues. Trimming left V 1 base short and J 12 bases short, with 13 bases between. Germline V lookup: CDR1 LGHDT, CDR2 YNNKEL (reference sequence).

The V and J genes are TRBV10-3 and TRBJ2-1, with 13 bases matching TRBD2. Germline CDR1 ENHRY, CDR2 SYGVKD. V shed 5 bases, J shed 5 bases, and the junction held 15 bases outside the gene matches. The CDR3 runs 19 residues. CDR3 amino acids: CAISPTLTSGRALDNEQFF. CDR3 DNA: TGTGCCATCAGTCCTACACTAACTAGCGGGAGGGCCCTCGACAATGAGCAGTTCTTC.

The V gene is TRBV11-2, the J gene TRBJ2-1; a weak D match, TRBD1 (6 bases). The CDR3 covers 15 residues. Trimming removed 5 bases from V and 6 bases from J, with 17 bases in between. Germline V gene data show CDR1 as SGHAT and CDR2 as FQNNGV. In nucleotides, the CDR3 is TGTGCCAGCAGCCCCGGTTTGGGGGCAGGCAATGAGCAGTTCTTC. This translates into CASSPGLGAGNEQFF.

This chain links TRBV7-9 with TRBJ2-5, with 7 positions matching TRBD2. This CDR3 spans 14 amino acids. V shed 5 bases, J shed 5 bases, and the junction held 8 bases outside the gene matches. Germline V gives CDR1 SEHNR, CDR2 FQNEAQ (reference sequence). Here the CDR3 reads CASSGFRGGETQYF. CDR3 sequence (DNA): TGTGCCAGCAGCGGCTTTAGGGGAGGGGAGACCCAGTACTTC.

The V gene is TRBV2, the J gene TRBJ1-6; 7 bases are shared with TRBD1. V lost 10 bases and J lost 1; bases outside the gene matches: 10. Germline CDR1 is SNHLY and CDR2 is FYNNEI. This CDR3 spans 16 amino acids. CDR3 sequence reads: CATARDSQSYNSPLHF. CDR3 bases: TGTGCCACCGCGAGGGACAGCCAGTCCTATAATTCACCCCTCCACTTT.

The chain employs TRBV6-5 and TRBJ2-3; 13 bases align to TRBD2. The length of the CDR3 is 15 residues. With 6 bases clipped from V and 4 bases from J, the junction kept 4 bases outside the gene matches. Germline V gives CDR1 MNHEY, CDR2 SVGAGI. CDR3 nucleotide sequence: TGTGCCAGCAGCGTTACTAGCGGGGGGGCAGATACGCAGTATTTT. Translating it yields CASSVTSGGADTQYF.

The chain employs TRBV4-3 and TRBJ2-7, with TRBD2 as a possible D gene (7 bases). With 0 bases removed from V and 0 bases from J, the gap between germline ends came to 12 bases. Germline V gene lookup returns CDR1 LGHNA and CDR2 YSLEER. This CDR3 has 16 residues. The CDR3 DNA follows: TGCGCCAGCAGCCAAGATGAACGGGGGGCCTCCTACGAGCAGTACTTC. This codes for CASSQDERGASYEQYF.

The gene calls are TRBV9 and TRBJ2-3, with D unclear. Germline lookup yields CDR1 SGDLS and CDR2 YYNGEE. Deletions cut 0 bases from V and 4 bases from J, with 18 bases between. The CDR3 is made up of 17 amino acids. The CDR3 sequence: CASSVDSTPRLADTQYF. The CDR3 nucleotides read TGTGCCAGCAGCGTAGACTCTACCCCGCGTTTGGCAGATACGCAGTATTTT.

V usage is TRBV5-1 and J usage is TRBJ2-1; a weak D match, TRBD2 (6 bases). V was clipped by 4 bases and J by 6 bases, with 14 bases between them. Germline CDR1 and CDR2: SGHRS and YFSETQ. CDR3 size: 14 residues. As DNA, the CDR3 is TGCGCCAGCAGCCGACTCGGGACTCTCAATGAGCAGTTCTTC. Protein: CASSRLGTLNEQFF.

The chain has TRBV27 and TRBJ1-1; 9 nucleotides align to TRBD1. Germline loops: CDR1 MNHEY, CDR2 SMNVEV (reference sequence). Unmatched junction bases numbered 10, after V lost 5 bases and J lost 0 bases. The CDR3 sequence is 17 residues long. The DNA of the CDR3 is TGTGCCAGCAGTAACCCCCGGACAGGGGCCATGAACACTGAAGCTTTCTTT. It yields the protein CASSNPRTGAMNTEAFF.

CDR3 sequence (DNA): TGTGCCAGCAGCCCGAGGGACAGGGGGTCTGACACTGAAGCTTTCTTT. It specifies CASSPRDRGSDTEAFF. The rearrangement joins TRBV4-2 to TRBJ1-1; 11 nucleotides agree with TRBD1. Trimming took 4 bases from V and 3 from J; bases not matched to a gene: 7. Germline V gene sequence: CDR1 LGHNA, CDR2 YNFKEQ. The CDR3 has 16 residues.

The V gene is TRBV11-3, the J gene TRBJ2-7; tentatively, D is TRBD1 (6 bases). Deletions cut 3 bases from V and 2 bases from J, with 11 bases between. CDR1 SGHNT and CDR2 YENEEA come from the germline V gene. This CDR3 has 14 residues. The CDR3 nucleotides read TGTGCCAGCAGCTTGAGCAGGGGACCCTACGAGCAGTACTTC. It yields the protein CASSLSRGPYEQYF.

The rearrangement links TRBV6-2 or TRBV6-3 to TRBJ2-7; 8 bases agree with TRBD1. The CDR3 is 14 amino acids. Germline V CDR1 and CDR2: MNHEY, SVGEGT. V dropped 6 bases and J dropped 6; count of bases not matched to a gene: 10. This CDR3 is CASSTNRGKSEQYF. The CDR3 DNA reads TGTGCCAGCAGCACGAACAGGGGGAAGAGCGAGCAGTACTTC.

The chain has TRBV5-1 and TRBJ1-4; D unresolved. The CDR3 totals 15 residues. Between the trimmed V and J ends, which lost 1 base and 4 bases, there was a span of 11 bases. Germline V CDR1 and CDR2: SGHRS, YFSETQ. The CDR3 reads CASSLTGRVNEKLFF. In nucleotides, the CDR3 is TGCGCCAGCAGCTTGACGGGGAGGGTTAATGAAAAACTGTTTTTT.

The chain recombines TRBV7-6 with TRBJ2-1; 7 positions match TRBD2. CDR3 length: 18 amino acids. V lost 2 bases, J lost 0 bases, and 10 bases stayed unmatched. The V gene's germline CDR1 is SGHVS and CDR2 FNYEAQ. CDR3 amino acids: CASSLSAAGRSSYNEQFF. CDR3 DNA: TGTGCCAGCAGCTTATCGGCAGCGGGGAGAAGCTCCTACAATGAGCAGTTCTTC.

The V and J genes are TRBV14 and TRBJ2-1, with TRBD2 matching over 12 bases. CDR1 is SGHDN, CDR2 FVKESK, per germline. The V gene end was trimmed by 4 bases and the J gene end by 11 bases; junction bases not matched to a gene: 9. The CDR3 is made up of 15 amino acids. The CDR3 spells CASSRGTSGSTQQFF. CDR3 sequence (DNA): TGTGCCAGCAGCCGCGGGACTAGCGGGTCGACTCAGCAGTTCTTC.

The gene calls are TRBV18 and TRBJ1-1; D is perhaps TRBD1 (5 bases). Trimming shortened V by 4 bases and J by 2 bases, and 8 bases separated the two germline ends. The germline gives CDR1 KGHSH, CDR2 LQKENI. This CDR3 contains 13 residues. The CDR3 loop is CASSQTVNTEAFF. The CDR3 region has the DNA TGTGCCAGCTCACAGACAGTTAACACTGAAGCTTTCTTT.